These 13 T cell receptor beta chains came from one sample sequenced in a study of blood T cell repertoires in COVID-19. The assay was immunoSEQ multiplex PCR, and TCRdb's table has in-frame clones only and misses some. The table has 200,000 to 250,000 clones, roughly four fifths seen once. Material for sequencing was peripheral blood. The receptors shown here come from a woman aged 50 to 60 with acute or convalescent COVID-19.

This chain uses TRBV7-2 with TRBJ1-5; TRBD1 matches 9 bases. CDR3 length equals 18 residues. Germline V lookup: CDR1 SGHTA, CDR2 FQGNSA. The junction had 14 bases not matched to a gene; V was cut back by 3 bases and J by 5 bases. The CDR3: CASSLKSSRDRDYQPQHF. The CDR3 DNA sequence: TGTGCCAGCAGCTTGAAGTCCTCTCGGGACAGGGACTATCAGCCCCAGCATTTT.

CDR3 in amino acids: CASSPRMTTGGTLHMNTEAFF. The CDR3, as DNA: TGCGCCAGCAGCCCCAGAATGACAACTGGGGGGACTCTTCACATGAACACTGAAGCTTTCTTT. The rearrangement uses TRBV5-1 and TRBJ1-1, with D perhaps matching TRBD1 (5 bases). Germline assignment: CDR1 SGHRS and CDR2 YFSETQ. There are 21 residues in the CDR3. Trimming removed 4 bases at V and 0 bases at J, with 31 bases between.

This rearrangement joins TRBV7-3 to TRBJ2-1; a weak D match, TRBD2 (6 bases). The germline V gene encodes CDR1 SGHTA and CDR2 FQGTGA. Trimming stripped 5 bases from V and 1 base from J, with 15 bases between. The CDR3 totals 16 residues. The DNA of the CDR3 is TGTGCCAGCAGCCCCGTCGGCGGGAATTCCTACAATGAGCAGTTCTTC. Protein sequence: CASSPVGGNSYNEQFF. Filled out from reference TRBV7-3 and TRBJ2-1, the complete variable domain reads GAGVSQTPSNKVTEKGKYVELRCDPISGHTALYWYRQSLGQGPEFLIYFQGTGAADDSGLPNDRFFAVRPEGSVSTLKIQRTERGDSAVYLCASSPVGGNSYNEQFFGPGTRLTVL.

The chain uses TRBV5-1 and TRBJ1-3, with D unclear. This CDR3 has 14 amino acids. Trimming left V 0 bases short and J 3 bases short, with 7 bases between. CDR1 is SGHRS, CDR2 YFSETQ, per germline. In DNA, the CDR3 is TGCGCCAGCAGCTTGGCGGGGTATGGAAACACCATATATTTT. Its translation: CASSLAGYGNTIYF. Drawing the rest from reference TRBV5-1 and TRBJ1-3, the complete variable domain is KAGVTQTPRYLIKTRGQQVTLSCSPISGHRSVSWYQQTPGQGLQFLFEYFSETQRNKGNFPGRFSGRQFSNSRSEMNVSTLELGDSALYLCASSLAGYGNTIYFGEGSWLTVV.

This rearrangement joins TRBV3-1 (or the pseudogene TRBV3-2) to TRBJ1-6; no clear D gene. CDR1 LGHDT and CDR2 YNNKEL come from the germline V gene (reference sequence). This CDR3 comprises 14 residues. V was trimmed by 2 bases and J by 5 bases, leaving 7 bases between them. CDR3 amino acids: CASSQRQDNSPLHF. The CDR3 DNA follows: TGTGCCAGCAGCCAAAGGCAGGATAATTCACCCCTCCACTTT.

The chain is built from TRBV7-9 and TRBJ1-1; no clear D gene. CDR3 size: 13 residues. Germline assignment: CDR1 SEHNR and CDR2 FQNEAQ (reference sequence). V lost 0 bases and J 4 bases, leaving 6 bases between the germline ends. The DNA for the CDR3 is TGTGCCAGCAGCTTAGCGCCGGGCACTGAAGCTTTCTTT. It is translated as CASSLAPGTEAFF. Combining the CDR3 with reference TRBV7-9 and TRBJ1-1 gives the whole variable domain DTGVSQNPRHKITKRGQNVTFRCDPISEHNRLYWYRQTLGQGPEFLTYFQNEAQLEKSRLLSDRFSAERPKGSFSTLEIQRTEQGDSAMYLCASSLAPGTEAFFGQGTRLTVV.

V is TRBV11-1 and J is TRBJ1-1, with a possible D match to TRBD1 (5 bases). CDR3 size: 13 residues. CDR1 is SGHAT, CDR2 FQDESV, per germline (reference sequence). V gave up 4 bases and J gave up 1 base, with 7 bases separating them. CDR3 sequence (DNA): TGTGCCAGCAGCTGGGGCCAGAACACTGAAGCTTTCTTT. This encodes CASSWGQNTEAFF.

The rearrangement joins TRBV3-1 (or the pseudogene TRBV3-2) to TRBJ2-7; D is perhaps TRBD2 (6 bases). The length of the CDR3 is 14 residues. The germline V and J ends were trimmed by 0 bases and 6 bases, with 12 bases remaining between them. Germline CDR1 and CDR2: LGHDT and YNNKEL (reference sequence). CDR3 bases: TGTGCCAGCAGCCAAGATCGGTGGGGAGGCGAGCAGTACTTC. Its protein product is CASSQDRWGGEQYF.

The rearrangement uses TRBV4-2 and TRBJ1-2; a possible D gene is TRBD1 (6 bases). Trimming pared 0 bases from V and 4 bases from J, leaving 12 bases between. CDR1 is LGHNA, CDR2 YNFKEQ, per germline. This CDR3 spans 15 amino acids. The CDR3 sequence: CASSQDFGQIYGYTF. The CDR3 region has the DNA TGTGCCAGCAGCCAAGATTTCGGACAGATCTATGGCTACACCTTC.

This rearrangement joins TRBV28 to TRBJ2-1, with TRBD2 as a possible D gene (6 bases). Germline V gene data show CDR1 as MDHEN and CDR2 as SYDVKM. The CDR3 runs to 14 residues. V lost 7 bases and J lost 4, with 14 bases in between. In DNA, the CDR3 is TGTGCCAGCAATAGTGCGGGGTGGTACAATGAGCAGTTCTTC. It codes for CASNSAGWYNEQFF.

The chain recombines TRBV19 with TRBJ1-5, with 8 bases matching TRBD1. CDR3 length: 16 residues. V shed 4 bases, J shed 7 bases, and the junction held 12 bases outside the gene matches. Germline V gives CDR1 LNHDA, CDR2 SQIVND (reference sequence). The CDR3: CASSTGTGVIGQPQHF. The DNA of the CDR3 is TGTGCCAGTAGTACCGGGACAGGAGTCATAGGACAGCCCCAGCATTTT.

The chain links TRBV7-2 to TRBJ2-2; 11 nucleotides agree with TRBD2. Looked up from germline, CDR1 is SGHTA and CDR2 is FQGNSA. V gave up 3 bases and J gave up 4 bases; unmatched junction bases: 1. The CDR3 loop spans 15 amino acids. CDR3 nucleotides: TGTGCCAGCAGCTTCACTAGCGGGGGCACCGGGGAGCTGTTTTTT. Protein: CASSFTSGGTGELFF.

This clone was seen a single time. CDR3 nucleotides: TGTGCCAGCAGCGAACAGGGGAGCTCCTACGAGCAGTACTTC. It specifies CASSEQGSSYEQYF. The chain employs TRBV9 and TRBJ2-7, with 7 bases lining up with TRBD1. The CDR3 totals 14 residues. Germline V gene sequence: CDR1 SGDLS, CDR2 YYNGEE. Trimming took 3 bases from V and 0 from J; bases not matched to a gene: 3.